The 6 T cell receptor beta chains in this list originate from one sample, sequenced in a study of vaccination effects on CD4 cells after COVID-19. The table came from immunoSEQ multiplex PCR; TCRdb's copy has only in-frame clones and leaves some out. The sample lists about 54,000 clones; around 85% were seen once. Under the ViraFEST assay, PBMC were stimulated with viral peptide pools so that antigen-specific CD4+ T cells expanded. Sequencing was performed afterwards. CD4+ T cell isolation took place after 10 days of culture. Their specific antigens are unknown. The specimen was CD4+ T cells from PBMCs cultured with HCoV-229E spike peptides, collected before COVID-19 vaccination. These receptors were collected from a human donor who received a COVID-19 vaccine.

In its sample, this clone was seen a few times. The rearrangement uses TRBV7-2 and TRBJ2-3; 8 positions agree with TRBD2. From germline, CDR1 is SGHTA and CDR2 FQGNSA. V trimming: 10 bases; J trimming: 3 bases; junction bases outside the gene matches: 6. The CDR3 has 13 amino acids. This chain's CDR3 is CAIVRGATDTQYF. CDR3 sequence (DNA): TGTGCCATCGTGCGGGGGGCAACAGATACGCAGTATTTT.

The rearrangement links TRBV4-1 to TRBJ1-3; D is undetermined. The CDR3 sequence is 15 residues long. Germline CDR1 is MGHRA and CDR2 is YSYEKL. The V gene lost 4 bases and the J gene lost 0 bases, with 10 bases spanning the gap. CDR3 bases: TGCGCCAGCAGCCCGTTACAGTTCTCTGGAAACACCATATATTTT. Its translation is CASSPLQFSGNTIYF.

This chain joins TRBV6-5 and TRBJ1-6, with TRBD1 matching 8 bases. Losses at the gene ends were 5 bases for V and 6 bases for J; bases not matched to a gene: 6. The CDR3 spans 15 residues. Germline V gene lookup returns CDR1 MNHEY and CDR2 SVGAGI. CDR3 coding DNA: TGTGCCAGCAGTCGGACAGGGAATGGTAATTCACCCCTCCACTTT. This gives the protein CASSRTGNGNSPLHF.

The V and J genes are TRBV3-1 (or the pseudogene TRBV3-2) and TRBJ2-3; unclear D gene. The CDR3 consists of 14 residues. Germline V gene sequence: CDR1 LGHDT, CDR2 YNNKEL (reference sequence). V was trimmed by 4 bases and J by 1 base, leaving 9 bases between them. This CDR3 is CASSRLGGTDTQYF. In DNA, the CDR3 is TGTGCCAGCAGCCGCCTTGGTGGCACAGATACGCAGTATTTT.

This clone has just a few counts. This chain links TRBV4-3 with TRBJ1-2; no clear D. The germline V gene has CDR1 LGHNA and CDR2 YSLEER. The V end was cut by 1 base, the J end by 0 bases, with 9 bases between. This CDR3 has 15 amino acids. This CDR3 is CASSQGGSPNYGYTF. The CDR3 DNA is TGCGCCAGCAGCCAAGGAGGCAGCCCTAACTATGGCTACACCTTC.

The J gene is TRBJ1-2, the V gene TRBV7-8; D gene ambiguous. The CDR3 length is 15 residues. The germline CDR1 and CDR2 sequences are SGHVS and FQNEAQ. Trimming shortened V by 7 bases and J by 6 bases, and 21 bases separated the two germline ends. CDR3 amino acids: CASTLKAASRDGYTF. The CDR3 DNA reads TGTGCCAGCACCCTCAAGGCGGCGAGCCGGGATGGCTACACCTTC.